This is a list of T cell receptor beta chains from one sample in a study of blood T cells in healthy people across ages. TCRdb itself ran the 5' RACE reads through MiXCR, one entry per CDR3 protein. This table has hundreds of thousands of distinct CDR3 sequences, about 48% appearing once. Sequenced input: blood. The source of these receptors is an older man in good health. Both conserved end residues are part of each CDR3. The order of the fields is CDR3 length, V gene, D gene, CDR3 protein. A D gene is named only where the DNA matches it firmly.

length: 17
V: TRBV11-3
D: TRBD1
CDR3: CASSLESGTGYNEKLFF

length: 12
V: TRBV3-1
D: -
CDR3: CASSLTGLEAFF

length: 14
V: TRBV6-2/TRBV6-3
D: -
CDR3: CASSYSSKVNEQYF

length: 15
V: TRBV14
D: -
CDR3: CASSSTSPHLDTQYF

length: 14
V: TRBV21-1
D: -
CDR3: CASSKRVGRNEQFF

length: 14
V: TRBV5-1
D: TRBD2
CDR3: CASSLVGGTETQYF

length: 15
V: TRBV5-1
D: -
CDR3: CASSLGGTAPYEQYF

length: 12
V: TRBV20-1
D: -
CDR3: CSATRGNNEQYF

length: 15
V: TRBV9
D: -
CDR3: CASTPWRELSNEQFF

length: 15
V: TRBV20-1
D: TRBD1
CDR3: CSASPGTGIQNEQFF

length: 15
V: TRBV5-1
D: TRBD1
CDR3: CASSLGTGIGNEQYF

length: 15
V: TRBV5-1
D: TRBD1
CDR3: CASSGQGGVNYEQYF

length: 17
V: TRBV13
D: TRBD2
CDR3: CASSFGTSGSGPVGQHF

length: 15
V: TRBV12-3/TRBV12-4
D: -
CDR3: CASSLGDRHPYEQYF

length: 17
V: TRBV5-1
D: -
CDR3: CASSPRTPPGGNTEAFF

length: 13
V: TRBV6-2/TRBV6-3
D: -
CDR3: CASMQDSRFSQFF

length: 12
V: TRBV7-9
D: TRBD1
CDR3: CASSFKEDRTFF

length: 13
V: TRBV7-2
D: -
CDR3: CASSLLEIGEQYF

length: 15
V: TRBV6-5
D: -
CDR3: CASSYSGGDTDTQYF

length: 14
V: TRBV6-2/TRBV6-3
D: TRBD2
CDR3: CASRTSGMNRYAYF

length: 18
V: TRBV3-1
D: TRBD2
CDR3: CASSQYLGGREAKNIQYF

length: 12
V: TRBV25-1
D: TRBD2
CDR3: CASSIDPGGQFF

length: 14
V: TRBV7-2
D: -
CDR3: CASSLQRVAYGYTF

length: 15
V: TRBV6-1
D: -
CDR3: CASTPSLSGANVLTF

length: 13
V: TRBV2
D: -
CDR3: CASSDPGFNEQYF

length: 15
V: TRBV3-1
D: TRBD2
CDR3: CASSQSGRAQETQYF

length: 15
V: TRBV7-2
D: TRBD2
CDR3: CASSFTSGRHYEQYF

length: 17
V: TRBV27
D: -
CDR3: CASSLFSVRLAKNIQYF

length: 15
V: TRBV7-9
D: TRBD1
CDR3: CASSGTGGGQETQYF

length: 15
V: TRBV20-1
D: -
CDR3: CSALAPTSRGYEQYF

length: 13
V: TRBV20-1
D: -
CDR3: CSATDPQGPGYTF

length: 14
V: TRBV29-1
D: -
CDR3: CSVEVGGRNTEAFF

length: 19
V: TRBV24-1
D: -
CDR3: CATSDLEGAGLGSYNEQFF

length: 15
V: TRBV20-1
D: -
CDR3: CSASTFRDSQETQYF

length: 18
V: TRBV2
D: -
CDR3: CASSEPIFQAWGADTQYF